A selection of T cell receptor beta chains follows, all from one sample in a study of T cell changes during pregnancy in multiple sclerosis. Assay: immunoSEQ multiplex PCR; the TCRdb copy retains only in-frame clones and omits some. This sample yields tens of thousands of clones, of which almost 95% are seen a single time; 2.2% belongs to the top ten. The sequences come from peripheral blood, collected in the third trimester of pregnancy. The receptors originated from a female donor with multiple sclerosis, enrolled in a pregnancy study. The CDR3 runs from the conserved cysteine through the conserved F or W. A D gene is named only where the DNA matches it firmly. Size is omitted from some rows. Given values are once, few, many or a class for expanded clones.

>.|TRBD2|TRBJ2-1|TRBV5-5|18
TGTGCCAGCAGCTCGAGGCTAGGGACTAGCGGGAGACGGGGTGAGCAGTTCTTC
CASSSRLGTSGRRGEQFF
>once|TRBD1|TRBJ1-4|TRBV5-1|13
TGCGCCAGCAACAGGGGCGGAAATGAAAAACTGTTTTTT
CASNRGGNEKLFF
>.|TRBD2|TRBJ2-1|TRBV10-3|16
TGTGCCATCAGTGATGGGTCGGCTAGCGGGAACAATGAGCAGTTCTTC
CAISDGSASGNNEQFF
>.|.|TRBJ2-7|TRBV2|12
TGTGCCAGCAGTGATTTAGGGGGCGAGCAGTACTTC
CASSDLGGEQYF
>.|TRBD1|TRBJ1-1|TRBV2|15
TGTGCCAGCAGACGACAGGGGATTCTTCGCACTGAAGCTTTCTTT
CASRRQGILRTEAFF
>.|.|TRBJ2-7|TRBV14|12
TGTGCCAGCAGCCAACAGGGGTACGAGCAGTACTTC
CASSQQGYEQYF
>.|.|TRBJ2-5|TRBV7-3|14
TGTGCCAGCACGAGAGGGGGGGCGCGGGAGACCCAGTACTTC
CASTRGGARETQYF
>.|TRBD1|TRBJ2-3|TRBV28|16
TGTGCCAGCAGTCCCCGGGACAGGGCCCTCACAGATACGCAGTATTTT
CASSPRDRALTDTQYF
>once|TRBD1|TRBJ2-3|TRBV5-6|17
TGTGCCAGCATGGGAGGACAGGGTGGTCCTAGCACAGATACGCAGTATTTT
CASMGGQGGPSTDTQYF
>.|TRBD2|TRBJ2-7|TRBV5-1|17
TGCGCCAGCAGCCCGTCCGGGACTAGCGGGAGACCTCACGAGCAGTACTTC
CASSPSGTSGRPHEQYF
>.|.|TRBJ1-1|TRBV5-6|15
TGTGCCAGCAGCTTGTCCGACAGGAGAGGTACTGAAGCTTTCTTT
CASSLSDRRGTEAFF
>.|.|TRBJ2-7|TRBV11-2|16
TGTGCCAGCAGCTTAGATCCCGGACAGTACTTCGACGAGCAGTACTTC
CASSLDPGQYFDEQYF
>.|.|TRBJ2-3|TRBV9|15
TGTGCCAGCAGCGTAGAGGAGGGAGAATGGGATACGCAGTATTTT
CASSVEEGEWDTQYF
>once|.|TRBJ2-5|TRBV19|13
TGTGCCAGTAGTATGATTAGGGGCGAGACCCAGTACTTC
CASSMIRGETQYF
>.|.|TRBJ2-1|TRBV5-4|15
TGTGCCAGCAGCTTGGCTGGTCCGGTCTACAATGAGCAGTTCTTC
CASSLAGPVYNEQFF
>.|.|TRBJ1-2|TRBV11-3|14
TGTGCCAGCAGCCAACTGACAGAGAACTATGGCTACACCTTC
CASSQLTENYGYTF
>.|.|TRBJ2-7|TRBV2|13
TGTGCCAGCACCGACAGTTTCGCCTACGAGCAGTACTTC
CASTDSFAYEQYF
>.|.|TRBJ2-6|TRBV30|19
TGTGCCTGGAAAATGTTAGGCCGGGGAGGAGGGTCTGGGGCCAACGTCCTGACTTTC
CAWKMLGRGGGSGANVLTF
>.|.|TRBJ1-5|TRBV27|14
TGTGCCAGCAGTTTTCGGGGAAGCAATCAGCCCCAGCATTTT
CASSFRGSNQPQHF
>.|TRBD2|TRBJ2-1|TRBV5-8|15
TGTGCCAGCCTGGACGGGAGGGGCAGAGATAATGAGCAGTTCTTC
CASLDGRGRDNEQFF
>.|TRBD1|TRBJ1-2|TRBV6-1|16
TGTGCCAGCAGTGACTGGGTCAGGGGGCAAAACTATGGCTACACCTTC
CASSDWVRGQNYGYTF
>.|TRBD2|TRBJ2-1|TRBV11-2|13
TGTGCCAGCAGCTTAGACAGCGGGGGGGGAGGGTTCTTC
CASSLDSGGGGFF
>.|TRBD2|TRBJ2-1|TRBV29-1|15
TGCAGCGTCGAACTTACTCTAGCGGGAGTCAATGAGCAGTTCTTC
CSVELTLAGVNEQFF
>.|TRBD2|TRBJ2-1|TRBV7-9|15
TGTGCCAGCAGCCTGGGACTAGCGGCTTACAATGAGCAGTTCTTC
CASSLGLAAYNEQFF
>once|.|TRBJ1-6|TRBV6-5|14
TGTGCCAGCAGCTCCGGGACCTATAATTCACCCCTCCACTTT
CASSSGTYNSPLHF
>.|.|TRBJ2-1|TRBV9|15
TGTGCCAGCAGCCCCGACTCCGGGTTCTACAATGAGCAGTTCTTC
CASSPDSGFYNEQFF